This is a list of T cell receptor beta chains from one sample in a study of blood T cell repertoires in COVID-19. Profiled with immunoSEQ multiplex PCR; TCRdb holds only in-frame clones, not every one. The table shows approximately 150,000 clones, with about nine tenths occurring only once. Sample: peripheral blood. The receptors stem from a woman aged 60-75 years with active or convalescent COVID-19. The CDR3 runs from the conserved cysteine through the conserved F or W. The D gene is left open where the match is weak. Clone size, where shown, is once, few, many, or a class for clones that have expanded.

CDR3 protein: CASSYGQEAEAFF; CDR3 DNA: TGTGCCAGCAGTTACGGACAGGAGGCTGAAGCTTTCTTT; V gene: TRBV2; D gene: TRBD1; clone size: -; J gene: TRBJ1-1
CDR3 protein: CASAPQGAVGGYTF; CDR3 DNA: TGTGCCAGCGCGCCCCAGGGGGCAGTGGGTGGCTACACCTTC; V gene: TRBV2; D gene: TRBD1; clone size: -; J gene: TRBJ1-2
CDR3 protein: CASRSGGYGYTF; CDR3 DNA: TGCGCCAGCAGATCAGGGGGCTATGGCTACACCTTC; V gene: TRBV10-2; D gene: TRBD1; clone size: -; J gene: TRBJ1-2
CDR3 protein: CASSQASTGWSNIQYF; CDR3 DNA: TGCGCCAGCAGCCAAGCTTCGACAGGGTGGAGTAACATTCAGTACTTC; V gene: TRBV4-1; D gene: TRBD1; clone size: -; J gene: TRBJ2-4
CDR3 protein: CASSQPTGDYGYTF; CDR3 DNA: TGCGCCAGCAGCCAACCTACAGGAGACTATGGCTACACCTTC; V gene: TRBV4-1; D gene: -; clone size: -; J gene: TRBJ1-2
CDR3 protein: CAIRIQGQAGYTF; CDR3 DNA: TGTGCCATCAGAATACAGGGACAAGCTGGCTACACCTTC; V gene: TRBV10-3; D gene: -; clone size: -; J gene: TRBJ1-2
CDR3 protein: CASSYEEGGQPTFYEQYF; CDR3 DNA: TGTGCCAGCAGTTACGAGGAAGGAGGACAGCCGACATTCTACGAGCAGTACTTC; V gene: TRBV6-2/TRBV6-3; D gene: -; clone size: -; J gene: TRBJ2-7
CDR3 protein: CAWLQGMNEKLFF; CDR3 DNA: TGTGCCTGGCTACAGGGGATGAATGAAAAACTGTTTTTT; V gene: TRBV30; D gene: TRBD1; clone size: -; J gene: TRBJ1-4
CDR3 protein: CASSQVGAAIEQYF; CDR3 DNA: TGCGCCAGCAGCCAAGTAGGGGCGGCCATCGAGCAGTACTTC; V gene: TRBV4-1; D gene: -; clone size: few; J gene: TRBJ2-7
CDR3 protein: CASSSAGQLIYGYTF; CDR3 DNA: TGTGCCAGCAGTTCCGCCGGACAGCTAATCTATGGCTACACCTTC; V gene: TRBV7-8; D gene: -; clone size: once; J gene: TRBJ1-2
CDR3 protein: CASSQDGASGGAYNEQFF; CDR3 DNA: TGCGCCAGCAGCCAAGATGGGGCTAGCGGGGGGGCTTACAATGAGCAGTTCTTC; V gene: TRBV4-1; D gene: TRBD2; clone size: -; J gene: TRBJ2-1
CDR3 protein: CASSPPLGELFF; CDR3 DNA: TGCGCCAGCAGCCCCCCCCTAGGGGAGCTGTTTTTT; V gene: TRBV4-3; D gene: -; clone size: -; J gene: TRBJ2-2
CDR3 protein: CASSAGTANYGYTF; CDR3 DNA: TGTGCCAGCAGCGCCGGAACAGCTAACTATGGCTACACCTTC; V gene: TRBV2; D gene: -; clone size: -; J gene: TRBJ1-2
CDR3 protein: CASSPATNTEAFF; CDR3 DNA: TGTGCCAGCTCACCGGCAACCAACACTGAAGCTTTCTTT; V gene: TRBV18; D gene: -; clone size: -; J gene: TRBJ1-1
CDR3 protein: CASSDSVQETQYF; CDR3 DNA: TGTGCCAGTAGTGACAGCGTACAAGAGACCCAGTACTTC; V gene: TRBV19; D gene: -; clone size: -; J gene: TRBJ2-5
CDR3 protein: CASSVDMGLGLSSTDTQYF; CDR3 DNA: TGTGCCAGCAGCGTAGATATGGGACTAGGACTCTCCAGCACAGATACGCAGTATTTT; V gene: TRBV9; D gene: TRBD2; clone size: -; J gene: TRBJ2-3
CDR3 protein: CASSLEAGGYEQYF; CDR3 DNA: TGCGCCAGCAGCTTGGAGGCAGGGGGCTACGAGCAGTACTTC; V gene: TRBV5-1; D gene: TRBD1; clone size: many; J gene: TRBJ2-7
CDR3 protein: CASSYSKGVPQPQHF; CDR3 DNA: TGTGCCAGCAGTTACTCGAAGGGGGTGCCTCAGCCCCAGCATTTT; V gene: TRBV6-2/TRBV6-3; D gene: -; clone size: -; J gene: TRBJ1-5
CDR3 protein: CASRGEMGNTEAFF; CDR3 DNA: TGTGCCAGCCGGGGAGAGATGGGGAACACTGAAGCTTTCTTT; V gene: TRBV19; D gene: -; clone size: once; J gene: TRBJ1-1
CDR3 protein: CASSSSRQWQYF; CDR3 DNA: TGTGCCAGCAGTTCAAGCCGACAGTGGCAGTACTTC; V gene: TRBV7-9; D gene: -; clone size: many; J gene: TRBJ2-7
CDR3 protein: CAISDWSGDRSPDTQYF; CDR3 DNA: TGTGCCATCAGTGATTGGAGTGGGGACAGATCCCCAGATACGCAGTATTTT; V gene: TRBV10-3; D gene: TRBD1; clone size: once; J gene: TRBJ2-3
CDR3 protein: CASSLQVATDTQYF; CDR3 DNA: TGTGCCAGCAGCCTGCAAGTGGCCACAGATACGCAGTATTTT; V gene: TRBV5-4; D gene: -; clone size: -; J gene: TRBJ2-3
CDR3 protein: CASSQEGLAGPRHEQYF; CDR3 DNA: TGCGCCAGCAGCCAAGAAGGACTAGCGGGCCCAAGGCACGAGCAGTACTTC; V gene: TRBV4-1; D gene: TRBD2; clone size: -; J gene: TRBJ2-7
CDR3 protein: CASSEDRLVTEAFF; CDR3 DNA: TGTGCCAGCAGTGAGGACAGGTTGGTGACTGAAGCTTTCTTT; V gene: TRBV6-1; D gene: TRBD1; clone size: -; J gene: TRBJ1-1
CDR3 protein: CASSVLSRNTGELFF; CDR3 DNA: TGTGCCAGCAGTGTACTATCCCGAAACACCGGGGAGCTGTTTTTT; V gene: TRBV2; D gene: -; clone size: -; J gene: TRBJ2-2
CDR3 protein: CASSVSNQPQHF; CDR3 DNA: TGTGCTAGCTCCGTAAGCAATCAGCCCCAGCATTTT; V gene: TRBV12-5; D gene: -; clone size: -; J gene: TRBJ1-5
CDR3 protein: CASSPTGPNEKLFF; CDR3 DNA: TGTGCCAGCAGCCCGACAGGGCCTAATGAAAAACTGTTTTTT; V gene: TRBV3-1/TRBV3-2; D gene: TRBD1; clone size: -; J gene: TRBJ1-4
CDR3 protein: CASSVGAGPSTDTQYF; CDR3 DNA: TGTGCCAGCAGCGTGGGGGCAGGCCCTAGCACAGATACGCAGTATTTT; V gene: TRBV9; D gene: -; clone size: -; J gene: TRBJ2-3
CDR3 protein: CASSLRGTGVLQPQHF; CDR3 DNA: TGTGCCAGCAGCTTGAGGGGGACAGGGGTATTGCAGCCCCAGCATTTT; V gene: TRBV5-6; D gene: TRBD1; clone size: -; J gene: TRBJ1-5